This T cell receptor (beta chain) comes out of a study of human T cells and chemical hapten exposure. Findings and limits, study-wide: With DPC sensitization, TCRs exceeding 1 in 1000 frequency showed no change.

Time point described: pre-sensitization, week 0. Stated treatment: therapeutic diphenylcyclopropenone sensitization with weekly scalp DPC. On this clonotype: Antigen unknown.

TCRdb recomputed calls from the RACE reads with MiXCR, one row per CDR3 protein. The data contain 300,000 to 450,000 distinct CDR3 sequences, around 5.5% of them singletons. The sample consisted of whole blood, taken in connection with sensitization to the hapten diphenylcyclopropenone (DPC). The TCR comes from a woman under 30 with alopecia areata. Some clones in this sample may be carry-over from other donors' samples.

As DNA, the CDR3 is TGTGCCAGCAGCGGGACAGGGGCTGGGGATACGCAGTATTTT. Translating gives CASSGTGAGDTQYF. This chain uses TRBV2 with TRBJ2-3, with TRBD1 matching over 10 bases. With V trimmed by 6 bases and J by 6 bases, 6 bases remained unmatched. This CDR3 contains 14 residues. Germline V gene sequence: CDR1 SNHLY, CDR2 FYNNEI.